This T cell receptor (beta chain) is from a study of blood T cell repertoires in COVID-19. Whole-study context: Samples of COVID-19 (acute and convalescent) were obtained from the United States, Italy and Spain. From T cells, B-cell-depleted T cells, or PBMCs came the material, which was cDNA or gDNA.

This CDR3 is 20 amino acids long. As processed by the authors: Counts of nucleated cells, estimated from reference gene primer amplification, were obtained. The method was immunoSEQ multiplex PCR; TCRdb's version includes in-frame clones alone and lacks a portion of them. Clone size and the V and J calls come from that table; the DNA yielded D and trimming. Of fewer than 200,000 clones listed, almost 80% are singletons. This chain joins TRBV21-1 and TRBJ1-4; no DNA check was done on the table's D call, TRBD1. TRBV21-1 is marked as a pseudogene. This receptor was identified in a woman between 65 and 79 years old with acute or convalescent COVID-19. The specimen sequenced was peripheral blood. The CDR3 region has the DNA TGTGCCAGCATGGTACCACAGGGACAGGGTGTAGTAAGGACTAATGAAAAACTGTTTTTT. Its translation: CASMVPQGQGVVRTNEKLFF.